This TCR beta chain came from a study of neurological immune-mediated disorders. Deletions cut 0 bases from V and 5 bases from J, with 12 bases between. This CDR3 comprises 14 residues. CDR1 and CDR2 from the germline V gene are SGHRS and YFSETQ. Ten or more counts support this clonotype. The team produced cDNA through 5'RACE using 10-nucleotide random UMIs. TCRdb re-called the 5' RACE reads with MiXCR, one entry per CDR3 protein. The sample has approximately 29,000 distinct CDR3 sequences, roughly an eighth seen once. The V gene is TRBV5-1, the J gene TRBJ2-7; D may be TRBD2 (6 bases). This sequence originates from a man in his 60s in good health. The sequenced material came from PBMCs. The CDR3 nucleotides are TGCGCCAGCAGCTTGGCCGGGGGTATGGACGAGCAGTACTTC. It codes for CASSLAGGMDEQYF. Combining the CDR3 with reference TRBV5-1 and TRBJ2-7 gives the whole variable domain KAGVTQTPRYLIKTRGQQVTLSCSPISGHRSVSWYQQTPGQGLQFLFEYFSETQRNKGNFPGRFSGRQFSNSRSEMNVSTLELGDSALYLCASSLAGGMDEQYFGPGTRLTVT.